This T cell receptor beta chain was captured in a study of Graves' ophthalmopathy and Graves' hyperthyroidism. This CDR3 region has 12 residues. The ends were cut back, 5 bases at V and 9 bases at J, with 11 bases in the middle. Germline V gene sequence: CDR1 SEHNR, CDR2 FQNEAQ (reference sequence). The TCR beta CDR3 regions underwent amplification from RNA transcripts. Scientists carried out first-round RT-PCR using HTBI primers and then a second-round multiplex PCR. Via MiXCR, TCRdb re-called the multiplex PCR reads, giving one row per CDR3 protein. This repertoire shows over a million distinct CDR3 sequences, roughly two fifths found once; its top ten account for roughly 11%.

Specimen: peripheral blood or thyroid tissue (not recorded which). The sequence was obtained from an adult man with Graves' hyperthyroidism. This rearrangement joins TRBV7-9 to TRBJ1-5; no reliable D call. DNA for the CDR3: TGTGCCAGCAGCCCACGTTGGGGGCCCCAGCATTTT. Translated: CASSPRWGPQHF.